This TCR beta chain was sequenced in a study of T cells after yellow fever vaccination. Each CDR3 protein gets one entry after TCRdb re-called the 5' RACE reads with MiXCR. Among 500,000 to 700,000 distinct CDR3 sequences listed, roughly a fifth were seen once. The V end was cut by 2 bases, the J end by 1 base, with 9 bases between. Germline V CDR1 and CDR2: GTSNPN, SVGIG (reference sequence). The CDR3 loop spans 14 amino acids. The chain is built from TRBV30 and TRBJ2-1, with D perhaps matching TRBD1 (5 bases). The source material was PBMCs, sampled 15 days after the yellow fever booster vaccination. This receptor was taken from a young man who received the YFV17D yellow fever vaccine. The CDR3 DNA sequence: TGTGCCTGGAGTAGGGGTAGATCCTACAATGAGCAGTTCTTC. It yields the protein CAWSRGRSYNEQFF.